This is a list of T cell receptor beta chains from one sample in a study of Graves' ophthalmopathy and Graves' hyperthyroidism. TCRdb recomputed calls from the multiplex PCR reads with MiXCR, one row per CDR3 protein. The sample holds around 660,000 distinct CDR3 sequences, over 40% seen once. Sample: peripheral blood. Receptors were obtained from an adult man with Graves' ophthalmopathy. CDR3s include the opening cysteine and the closing phenylalanine or tryptophan. A D gene is named only where the DNA matches it firmly. Clone size, where shown, is once, few, many, or a class for clones that have expanded.

CDR3aa: CASTLKGFSYEQYF
CDR3nt: TGTGCCAGCACCCTTAAAGGCTTTTCCTACGAGCAGTACTTC
abundance: many
j_gene: TRBJ2-7
d_gene: .
v_gene: TRBV7-2

CDR3aa: CASSLFSVSGELFF
CDR3nt: TGTGCCAGCAGTTTATTCTCCGTATCCGGGGAGCTGTTTTTT
abundance: once
j_gene: TRBJ2-2
d_gene: .
v_gene: TRBV25-1

CDR3aa: CAWNEGPVTNYGYTF
CDR3nt: TGTGCCTGGAATGAGGGGCCTGTTACTAACTATGGCTACACCTTC
abundance: .
j_gene: TRBJ1-2
d_gene: .
v_gene: TRBV7-8

CDR3aa: CASSEGIRNTIYF
CDR3nt: TGTGCCAGCAGTGAAGGGATCAGAAACACCATATATTTT
abundance: many
j_gene: TRBJ1-3
d_gene: .
v_gene: TRBV2

CDR3aa: CATGTSGSYSSYERHF
CDR3nt: TGTGCCACCGGGACTAGCGGGAGCTACAGCTCCTACGAGCGGCACTTC
abundance: .
j_gene: TRBJ2-7
d_gene: TRBD2
v_gene: TRBV25-1

CDR3aa: CASDTPGPSNTEAFF
CDR3nt: TGTGCCAGCGACACCCCGGGACCTTCGAACACTGAAGCTTTCTTT
abundance: once
j_gene: TRBJ1-1
d_gene: .
v_gene: TRBV25-1

CDR3aa: CASSAMAGTEYGYTF
CDR3nt: TGTGCCAGCAGCGCGATGGCGGGGACAGAATATGGCTACACCTTC
abundance: once
j_gene: TRBJ1-2
d_gene: TRBD1
v_gene: TRBV5-4

CDR3aa: CASSHGGNTGELFF
CDR3nt: TGCGCCAGCAGCCATGGAGGTAACACCGGGGAGCTGTTTTTT
abundance: .
j_gene: TRBJ2-2
d_gene: .
v_gene: TRBV4-1

CDR3aa: CASSLTGPGANVLTF
CDR3nt: TGCGCCAGCAGCTTGACAGGGCCTGGGGCCAACGTCCTGACTTTC
abundance: many
j_gene: TRBJ2-6
d_gene: .
v_gene: TRBV5-1

CDR3aa: CASSQAGRRVGYTF
CDR3nt: TGCGCCAGCAGCCAAGCGGGGAGGCGGGTAGGCTACACCTTC
abundance: many
j_gene: TRBJ1-2
d_gene: .
v_gene: TRBV4-1

CDR3aa: CASSFPYSGNTIYF
CDR3nt: TGTGCCAGCAGTTTCCCTTACTCTGGAAACACCATATATTTT
abundance: many
j_gene: TRBJ1-3
d_gene: .
v_gene: TRBV12-3/TRBV12-4

CDR3aa: CASSLFPGTGGVYGYTF
CDR3nt: TGTGCCAGCAGCTTATTCCCCGGGACAGGGGGCGTCTATGGCTACACCTTC
abundance: few
j_gene: TRBJ1-2
d_gene: TRBD1
v_gene: TRBV11-3

CDR3aa: CASSTQNF
CDR3nt: TGCGCCAGCAGCACCCAGAACTTC
abundance: .
j_gene: TRBJ2-5
d_gene: .
v_gene: TRBV6-1

CDR3aa: CAISEGITGAGETQYF
CDR3nt: TGTGCCATCAGTGAAGGAATCACCGGGGCAGGGGAGACCCAGTACTTC
abundance: .
j_gene: TRBJ2-5
d_gene: .
v_gene: TRBV10-3

CDR3aa: CASRDRTSTGELFF
CDR3nt: TGCGCCAGCAGGGATCGGACTAGCACCGGGGAGCTGTTTTTT
abundance: .
j_gene: TRBJ2-2
d_gene: TRBD2
v_gene: TRBV5-1

CDR3aa: CASSLYPGGYEQYF
CDR3nt: TGTGCCAGCAGTTTATATCCGGGAGGCTACGAGCAGTACTTC
abundance: .
j_gene: TRBJ2-7
d_gene: TRBD2
v_gene: TRBV12-3/TRBV12-4

CDR3aa: CASSLGADTEAFF
CDR3nt: TGTGCCAGTAGTCTGGGGGCAGACACTGAAGCTTTCTTT
abundance: many
j_gene: TRBJ1-1
d_gene: .
v_gene: TRBV19

CDR3aa: CASSLAGSQDHGYTF
CDR3nt: TGCGCCAGCAGCTTGGCGGGGTCGCAGGACCATGGCTACACCTTC
abundance: many
j_gene: TRBJ1-2
d_gene: .
v_gene: TRBV5-1

CDR3aa: CASSQVRVQYTGELFF
CDR3nt: TGTGCCAGCAGCCAAGTGAGGGTGCAGTACACCGGGGAGCTGTTTTTT
abundance: .
j_gene: TRBJ2-2
d_gene: .
v_gene: TRBV14

CDR3aa: CAISELQGGQGLTEAFF
CDR3nt: TGTGCCATCAGTGAGCTTCAGGGTGGACAGGGGTTGACTGAAGCTTTCTTT
abundance: many
j_gene: TRBJ1-1
d_gene: TRBD1
v_gene: TRBV10-3

CDR3aa: CSARRRGSLDEQYF
CDR3nt: TGCAGTGCTAGGCGCAGGGGTTCTTTGGACGAGCAGTACTTC
abundance: many
j_gene: TRBJ2-7
d_gene: .
v_gene: TRBV20-1

CDR3aa: CASSDVGVGEKLFF
CDR3nt: TGTGCCAGCAGTGATGTAGGGGTGGGTGAAAAACTGTTTTTT
abundance: .
j_gene: TRBJ1-4
d_gene: .
v_gene: TRBV25-1

CDR3aa: CASSLYQGTYEQYF
CDR3nt: TGTGCCAGCAGCTTGTATCAGGGGACCTACGAGCAGTACTTC
abundance: .
j_gene: TRBJ2-7
d_gene: .
v_gene: TRBV7-9

CDR3aa: CASSQFGGMDSPLHF
CDR3nt: TGTGCCAGTTCGCAGTTCGGGGGCATGGATTCACCCCTCCACTTT
abundance: .
j_gene: TRBJ1-6
d_gene: .
v_gene: TRBV6-6

CDR3aa: CASSPQAGANTGELFF
CDR3nt: TGTGCCAGCAGCCCCCAGGCGGGGGCGAACACCGGGGAGCTGTTTTTT
abundance: .
j_gene: TRBJ2-2
d_gene: TRBD2
v_gene: TRBV7-3

CDR3aa: CASNGTGAPYEQYF
CDR3nt: TGTGCTAGCAATGGGACAGGGGCCCCCTACGAGCAGTACTTC
abundance: .
j_gene: TRBJ2-7
d_gene: TRBD1
v_gene: TRBV7-9

CDR3aa: CASSFRSRDTDTQYF
CDR3nt: TGCGCCAGCAGCTTCCGATCCAGGGACACAGATACGCAGTATTTT
abundance: .
j_gene: TRBJ2-3
d_gene: .
v_gene: TRBV5-1

CDR3aa: CASRFGTGNTGACF
CDR3nt: .
abundance: .
j_gene: TRBJ1-1
d_gene: .
v_gene: TRBV2

CDR3aa: CASSETGTGSVDGYTF
CDR3nt: TGTGCCAGCAGTGAAACTGGGACAGGGTCTGTCGATGGCTACACCTTC
abundance: many
j_gene: TRBJ1-2
d_gene: TRBD1
v_gene: TRBV10-3

CDR3aa: CSARGHNTEAFF
CDR3nt: TGCAGTGCTAGAGGTCATAACACTGAAGCTTTCTTT
abundance: many
j_gene: TRBJ1-1
d_gene: .
v_gene: TRBV20-1

CDR3aa: CASSFEWTVQETQYF
CDR3nt: TGTGCCAGCAGCTTTGAATGGACAGTCCAAGAGACCCAGTACTTC
abundance: .
j_gene: TRBJ2-5
d_gene: .
v_gene: TRBV11-2

CDR3aa: CASRPCSGANVLTF
CDR3nt: TGTGCCAGCAGACCATGCTCAGGGGCCAACGTCCTGACTTTC
abundance: .
j_gene: TRBJ2-6
d_gene: .
v_gene: TRBV7-6

CDR3aa: CASTFTVPTLNYGYTF
CDR3nt: TGTGCCAGCACCTTCACGGTCCCAACCCTTAACTATGGCTACACCTTC
abundance: .
j_gene: TRBJ1-2
d_gene: .
v_gene: TRBV2

CDR3aa: CASSDPQGRETFF
CDR3nt: TGTGCCAGCAGTGATCCACAGGGCAGGGAAACTTTCTTT
abundance: .
j_gene: TRBJ1-1
d_gene: .
v_gene: TRBV25-1

CDR3aa: CASSARHRGGIYGYTF
CDR3nt: TGTGCCAGCAGTGCGCGGCATCGGGGAGGAATCTATGGCTACACCTTC
abundance: many
j_gene: TRBJ1-2
d_gene: .
v_gene: TRBV12-3/TRBV12-4

CDR3aa: CASSLVQGVGEKLFF
CDR3nt: TGTGCCAGCAGTTTAGTGCAGGGCGTCGGGGAAAAACTGTTTTTT
abundance: many
j_gene: TRBJ1-4
d_gene: .
v_gene: TRBV12-3/TRBV12-4

CDR3aa: CASSDPGENTEAFF
CDR3nt: TGTGCCAGCAGTGACCCGGGTGAGAACACTGAAGCTTTCTTT
abundance: many
j_gene: TRBJ1-1
d_gene: .
v_gene: TRBV6-6

CDR3aa: CASSTPGLAGGTGELFF
CDR3nt: TGTGCCAGCAGCACTCCTGGACTAGCGGGAGGGACCGGGGAGCTGTTTTTT
abundance: many
j_gene: TRBJ2-2
d_gene: TRBD2
v_gene: TRBV13

CDR3aa: CATSDTGTGREQYF
CDR3nt: TGTGCCACCAGTGATACGGGGACAGGGCGAGAGCAGTACTTC
abundance: many
j_gene: TRBJ2-7
d_gene: TRBD1
v_gene: TRBV24-1